A selection of T cell receptor beta chains follows, all from one sample in a study of control samples from healthy donors and cancer patients. Here immunoSEQ multiplex PCR was the method, and the copy in TCRdb shows in-frame clones only, minus some. The sample holds 150,000 to 200,000 clones, 94% seen once. The sample was blood. Source of these receptors: a woman aged 40 to 50 in good health. Each CDR3 is given with its conserved first and last residue. The D gene is left open where the match is weak. A row's size may be missing; if present it is once, few, many or a size class.

j_call	v_call	d_call	clone_size	cdr3_nt	cdr3_aa
TRBJ1-1	TRBV4-1	-	-	TGCGCCAGCAGCCAAGATTTACAGGGAGTCACTGAAGCTTTCTTT	CASSQDLQGVTEAFF
TRBJ1-5	TRBV2	TRBD1	-	TGTGCCAGCAGTCGAGAACAGGGGTATCAGCCCCAGCATTTT	CASSREQGYQPQHF
TRBJ2-1	TRBV2	TRBD2	-	TGTGCCAGCAGTGCGGGACTAGCGGGAGCCTTTAATGAGCAGTTCTTC	CASSAGLAGAFNEQFF
TRBJ1-2	TRBV6-5	-	-	TGTGCCAGCAAGGCCGGACCAGGGGTGGGAGGCTACACCTTC	CASKAGPGVGGYTF
TRBJ1-5	TRBV4-1	TRBD1	once	TGCGCCAGCAGCCGGAGGACAGGGGGCAATCAGCCCCAGCATTTT	CASSRRTGGNQPQHF
TRBJ2-1	TRBV6-5	-	-	TGTGCCAGCGCGACAGGTTACTACAATGAGCAGTTCTTC	CASATGYYNEQFF
TRBJ1-6	TRBV7-2	TRBD1	-	TGTGCCAGCAGCTCCGACAGGGTCGGTAATTCACCCCTCCACTTT	CASSSDRVGNSPLHF
TRBJ1-4	TRBV10-3	-	-	TGTGCCATTAGGAACGGGGATGAAAAACTGTTTTTT	CAIRNGDEKLFF
TRBJ1-4	TRBV13	-	-	TGTGCCAGCAGCTTACAGGGCGGGGAAAAACTGTTTTTT	CASSLQGGEKLFF
TRBJ1-4	TRBV19	-	-	TGTGCCAGTAGTATTAGCGCTATTGAAAAACTGTTTTTT	CASSISAIEKLFF
TRBJ1-1	TRBV4-1	-	-	TGCGCCAGCAGCCAAGACAGACCGAACACTGAAGCTTTCTTT	CASSQDRPNTEAFF
TRBJ1-4	TRBV6-6	-	-	TGTGCCAGCAGTTACCATCAGGAGCCTAATGAAAAACTGTTTTTT	CASSYHQEPNEKLFF
TRBJ1-1	TRBV10-1	TRBD1	-	TGCGCCAGCAGCCCGTCAGGGGGACGACTGAACACTGAAGCTTTCTTT	CASSPSGGRLNTEAFF
TRBJ2-1	TRBV6-2/TRBV6-3	-	-	TGTGCCAGCAGCCACGGGACTCTGGTCTTC	CASSHGTLVF
TRBJ1-2	TRBV29-1	TRBD1	few	TGCAGCGTTCAGGGGGCAGGGGCCTACACCTTC	CSVQGAGAYTF
TRBJ2-2	TRBV24-1	-	once	TGTGCCACCAGTGACTGGACAGGGAGGGGCACCGGGGAGCTGTTTTTT	CATSDWTGRGTGELFF
TRBJ1-1	TRBV28	TRBD1	-	TGTGCCAGCAGTTTTTCTCCCGGGACAGAACCTTTGAACACTGAAGCTTTCTTT	CASSFSPGTEPLNTEAFF
TRBJ1-2	TRBV4-1	-	-	TGCGCCAGCAGCCAAGGAGCTAACTATGGCTACACCTTC	CASSQGANYGYTF
TRBJ2-7	TRBV9	-	-	TGTGCCAGCAGCGTAGGTTTTAAAAACGAGCAGTACTTC	CASSVGFKNEQYF
TRBJ1-2	TRBV6-2/TRBV6-3	-	-	TGTGCCAGCAGTCGGACGGCGGGAATGAACTATGGCTACACCTTC	CASSRTAGMNYGYTF
TRBJ2-7	TRBV30	-	-	TGTGCCTGGATTCCTTCGGGCTACCACTACGAGCAGTACTTC	CAWIPSGYHYEQYF
TRBJ2-1	TRBV3-1/TRBV3-2	-	-	TGTGCCTCCCAGCCGCGAGACAGGGGCGGGGGCGAGCAGTTCTTC	CASQPRDRGGGEQFF
TRBJ2-2	TRBV7-2	TRBD1	-	TGTGCCAGCAGACCCGGACAGGGACGCACCGGGGAGCTGTTTTTT	CASRPGQGRTGELFF
TRBJ1-2	TRBV7-2	-	once	TGTGCCAGCAGTTCCGGGCCAGACTATGGCTACACCTTC	CASSSGPDYGYTF
TRBJ1-4	TRBV5-1	-	-	TGCGCCAGCACCCTCGGGGAAGTCGGTGAAAAACTGTTTTTT	CASTLGEVGEKLFF
TRBJ2-1	TRBV7-2	TRBD2	-	TGTGCCAGCAGCTTGGCGGGAGGGGCCTACAATGAGCAGTTCTTC	CASSLAGGAYNEQFF
TRBJ1-2	TRBV2	TRBD1	-	TGTGCCAGCAGCGAGACAGGGGGCGCGGGTGGCTACACCTTC	CASSETGGAGGYTF
TRBJ2-7	TRBV11-2	-	-	TGTGCCAGCAGCTTAGGTACAGTTACCTACGAGCAGTACTTC	CASSLGTVTYEQYF
TRBJ2-7	TRBV5-5	-	-	TGTGCCAGCAGGTTAGGCGACGGGTCCTACGAGCAGTACTTC	CASRLGDGSYEQYF
TRBJ2-1	TRBV19	-	-	TGTGCCAGTAGTATAGATCACGGCGACCGCTCCTACAATGAGCAGTTCTTC	CASSIDHGDRSYNEQFF
TRBJ2-7	TRBV20-1	-	-	TGCAGTGCTAGTTCCGGCTACGAGCAGTACTTC	CSASSGYEQYF
TRBJ2-5	TRBV7-2	-	once	TGTGCCAGCAGCTCCCAAGAGACCCAGTACTTC	CASSSQETQYF
TRBJ2-4	TRBV5-4	-	once	TGTGCCAGCAGCATCGACAGACTCAAAAACATTCAGTACTTC	CASSIDRLKNIQYF
TRBJ1-2	TRBV6-5	-	-	TGTGCCAGCAGTCGGGGGGCGGATGGCTACACCTTC	CASSRGADGYTF
TRBJ1-1	TRBV18	-	-	TGTGCCAGCTCACCCACTAACACTGAAGCTTTCTTT	CASSPTNTEAFF
TRBJ2-3	TRBV6-1	-	-	TGTGCCAGCAGTGGAGGGGATTTGATAGTAGCAGATACGCAGTATTTT	CASSGGDLIVADTQYF
TRBJ2-2	TRBV12-3/TRBV12-4	-	-	TGTGCCAGCACTCCCAGGTTTGGGGAGCTGTTTTTT	CASTPRFGELFF
TRBJ2-1	TRBV5-4	-	-	TGTGCCAGCAGCTTATACGGTCCCCGTGCCTACAATGAGCAGTTCTTC	CASSLYGPRAYNEQFF
TRBJ1-5	TRBV19	-	-	TGTGCCAGTAGTATCTGGCAGGTGGCTCAGCCCCAGCATTTT	CASSIWQVAQPQHF
TRBJ2-3	TRBV15	TRBD2	-	TGTGCCACCAGCAGAGACTTGGGTAGCGGGGGATATACGCAGTATTTT	CATSRDLGSGGYTQYF
TRBJ2-6	TRBV19	-	-	TGTGCCAGTAGGACAGTATCCGGGGCCAACGTCCTGACTTTC	CASRTVSGANVLTF
TRBJ1-1	TRBV19	TRBD1	-	TGTGCCAGTAGTATCCTGAATACCAGGGGGAAAGCTTTCTTT	CASSILNTRGKAFF
TRBJ2-5	TRBV10-1	-	-	TGCGCCAGCAGCAAGACTGTCCGGGAGACCCAGTACTTC	CASSKTVRETQYF
TRBJ1-1	TRBV9	TRBD1	-	TGTGCCAGCAGCACCCGGACAGGGTCCACTGAAGCTTTCTTT	CASSTRTGSTEAFF
TRBJ2-7	TRBV7-9	-	-	TGTGCCAGCAGCTTGGGGACACCCTACGAGCAGTACTTC	CASSLGTPYEQYF
TRBJ1-1	TRBV7-9	-	-	TGTGCCAGCAGCCCTTCTGGAGGGCGGGCTGAAGCTTTCTTT	CASSPSGGRAEAFF
TRBJ2-1	TRBV9	-	-	TGTGCCAGCAGCCCAGGGGGGCTGTCATACAATGAGCAGTTCTTC	CASSPGGLSYNEQFF
TRBJ1-2	TRBV29-1	-	once	TGCAGCGTGGATGACGAGCAGGCTGGCCTGGGCTACACCTTC	CSVDDEQAGLGYTF
TRBJ1-5	TRBV6-1	-	-	TGTGCCAGCAGTGAACAGGGGAGTCAGCCCCAGCATTTT	CASSEQGSQPQHF